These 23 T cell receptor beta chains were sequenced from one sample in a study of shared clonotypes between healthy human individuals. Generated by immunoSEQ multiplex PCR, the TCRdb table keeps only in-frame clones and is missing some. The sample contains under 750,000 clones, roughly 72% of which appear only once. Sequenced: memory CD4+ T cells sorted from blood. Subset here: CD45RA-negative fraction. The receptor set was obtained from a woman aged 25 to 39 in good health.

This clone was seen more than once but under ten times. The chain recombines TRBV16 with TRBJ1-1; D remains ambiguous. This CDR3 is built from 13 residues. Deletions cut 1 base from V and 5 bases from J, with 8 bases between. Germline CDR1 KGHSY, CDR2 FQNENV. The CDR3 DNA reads TGTGCCAGCAGCCAATTGAGGGTTACTGAAGCTTTCTTT. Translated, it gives CASSQLRVTEAFF. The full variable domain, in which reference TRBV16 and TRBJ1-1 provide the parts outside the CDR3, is GEEVAQTPKHLVRGEGQKAKLYCAPIKGHSYVFWYQQVLKNEFKFLISFQNENVFDETGMPKERFSAKCLPNSPCSLEIQATKLEDSAVYFCASSQLRVTEAFFGQGTRLTVV.

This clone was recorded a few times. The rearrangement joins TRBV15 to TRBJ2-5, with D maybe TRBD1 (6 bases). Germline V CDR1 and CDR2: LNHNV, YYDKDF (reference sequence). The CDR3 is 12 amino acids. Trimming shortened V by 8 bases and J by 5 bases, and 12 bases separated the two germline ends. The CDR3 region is CATSGGWETQYF. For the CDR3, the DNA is TGTGCCACCTCTGGGGGCTGGGAGACCCAGTACTTC.

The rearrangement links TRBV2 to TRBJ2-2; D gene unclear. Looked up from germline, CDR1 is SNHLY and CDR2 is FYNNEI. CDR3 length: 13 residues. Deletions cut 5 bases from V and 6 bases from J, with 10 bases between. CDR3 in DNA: TGTGCCAGCAGTTTGACTGAAGCCGGGGAGCTGTTTTTT. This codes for CASSLTEAGELFF.

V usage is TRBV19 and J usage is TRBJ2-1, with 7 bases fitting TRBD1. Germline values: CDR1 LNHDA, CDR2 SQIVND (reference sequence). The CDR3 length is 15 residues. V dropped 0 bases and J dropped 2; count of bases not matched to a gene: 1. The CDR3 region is CASSIEGQAYNEQFF. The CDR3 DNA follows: TGTGCCAGTAGTATAGAAGGACAGGCCTACAATGAGCAGTTCTTC. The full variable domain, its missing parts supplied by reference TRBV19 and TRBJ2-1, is DGGITQSPKYLFRKEGQNVTLSCEQNLNHDAMYWYRQDPGQGLRLIYYSQIVNDFQKGDIAEGYSVSREKKESFPLTVTSAQKNPTAFYLCASSIEGQAYNEQFFGPGTRLTVL.

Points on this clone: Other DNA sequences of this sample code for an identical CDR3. CDR3: CASSRDTYEQYF. In nucleotides, the CDR3 is TGTGCCAGCAGCCGAGACACCTACGAGCAGTACTTC. The chain employs TRBV7-9 and TRBJ2-7; D gene ambiguous. The germline V and J ends were trimmed by 5 bases and 2 bases, with 7 bases remaining between them. The germline V gene has CDR1 SEHNR and CDR2 FQNEAQ (reference sequence). This CDR3 comprises 12 residues.

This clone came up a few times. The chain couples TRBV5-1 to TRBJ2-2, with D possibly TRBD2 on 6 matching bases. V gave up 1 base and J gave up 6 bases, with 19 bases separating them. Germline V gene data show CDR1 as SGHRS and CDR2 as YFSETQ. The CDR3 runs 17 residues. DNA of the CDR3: TGCGCCAGCAGCTTGTTGCGGGAAACGGCTATCGCCGGGGAGCTGTTTTTT. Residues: CASSLLRETAIAGELFF.

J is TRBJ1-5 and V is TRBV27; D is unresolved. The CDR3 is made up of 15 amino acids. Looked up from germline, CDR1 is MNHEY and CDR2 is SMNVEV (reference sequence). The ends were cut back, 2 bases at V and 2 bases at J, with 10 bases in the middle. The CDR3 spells CASSLTGFGNQPQHF. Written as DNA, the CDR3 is TGTGCCAGCAGTTTAACCGGGTTTGGCAATCAGCCCCAGCATTTT.

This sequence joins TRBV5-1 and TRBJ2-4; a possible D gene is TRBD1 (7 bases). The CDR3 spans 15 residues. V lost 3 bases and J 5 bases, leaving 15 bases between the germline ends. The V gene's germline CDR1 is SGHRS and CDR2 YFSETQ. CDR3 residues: CASSSLEGAQNIQYF. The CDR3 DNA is TGCGCCAGCAGCTCCTTGGAGGGGGCTCAAAACATTCAGTACTTC.

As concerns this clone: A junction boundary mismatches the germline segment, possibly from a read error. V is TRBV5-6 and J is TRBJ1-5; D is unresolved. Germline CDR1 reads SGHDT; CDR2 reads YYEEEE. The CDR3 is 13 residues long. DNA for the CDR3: TGTGCCAGCAGCTTGGGCCCCTCTGGGAGGCTCCTCTTT. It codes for CASSLGPSGRLLF.

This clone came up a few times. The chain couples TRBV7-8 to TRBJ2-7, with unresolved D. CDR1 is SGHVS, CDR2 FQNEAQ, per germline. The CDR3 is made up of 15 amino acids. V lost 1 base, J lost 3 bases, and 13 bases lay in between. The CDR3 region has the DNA TGTGCCAGCAGCTTAGTTAAGCCAGGCCACTACGAGCAGTACTTC. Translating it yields CASSLVKPGHYEQYF.

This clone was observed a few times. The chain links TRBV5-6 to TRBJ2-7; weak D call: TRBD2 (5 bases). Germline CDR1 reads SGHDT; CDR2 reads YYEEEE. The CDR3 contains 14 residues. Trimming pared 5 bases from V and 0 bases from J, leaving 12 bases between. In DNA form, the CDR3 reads TGTGCCAGCAGTCTGCGACGGGGCTCCTACGAGCAGTACTTC. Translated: CASSLRRGSYEQYF. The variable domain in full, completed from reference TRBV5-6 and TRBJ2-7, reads DAGVTQSPTHLIKTRGQQVTLRCSPKSGHDTVSWYQQALGQGPQFIFQYYEEEERQRGNFPDRFSGHQFPNYSSELNVNALLLGDSALYLCASSLRRGSYEQYFGPGTRLTVT.

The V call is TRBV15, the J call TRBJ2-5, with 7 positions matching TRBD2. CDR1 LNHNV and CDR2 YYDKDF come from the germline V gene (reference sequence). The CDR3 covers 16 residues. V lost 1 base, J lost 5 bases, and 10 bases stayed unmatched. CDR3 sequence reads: CATSRGLAAGGETQYF. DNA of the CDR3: TGTGCCACCAGCAGAGGACTAGCCGCGGGCGGGGAGACCCAGTACTTC.

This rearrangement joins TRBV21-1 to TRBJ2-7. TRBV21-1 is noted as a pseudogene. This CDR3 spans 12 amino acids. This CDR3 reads CARSGRFNEQYF. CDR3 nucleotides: TGTGCCAGGTCGGGCAGGTTCAACGAGCAGTACTTC.

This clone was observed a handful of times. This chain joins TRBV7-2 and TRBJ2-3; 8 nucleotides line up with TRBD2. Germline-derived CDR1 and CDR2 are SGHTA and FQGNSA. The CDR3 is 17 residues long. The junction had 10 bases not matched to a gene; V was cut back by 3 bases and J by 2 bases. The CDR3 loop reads CASSFNPAGVFTDTQYF. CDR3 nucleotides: TGTGCCAGCAGCTTTAACCCAGCGGGGGTCTTCACAGATACGCAGTATTTT.

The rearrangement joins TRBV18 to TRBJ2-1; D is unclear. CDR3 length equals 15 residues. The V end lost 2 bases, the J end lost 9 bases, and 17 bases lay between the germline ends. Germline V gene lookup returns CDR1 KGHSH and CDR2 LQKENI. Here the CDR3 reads CASSPRLDVMSEQFF. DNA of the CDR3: TGTGCCAGCTCACCAAGGCTAGATGTAATGAGTGAGCAGTTCTTC.

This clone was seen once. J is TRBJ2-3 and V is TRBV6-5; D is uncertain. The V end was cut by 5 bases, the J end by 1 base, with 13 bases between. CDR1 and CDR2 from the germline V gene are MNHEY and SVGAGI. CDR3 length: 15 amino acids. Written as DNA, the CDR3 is TGTGCCAGCAGTACCCCCAAGGGTGGCACAGATACGCAGTATTTT. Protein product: CASSTPKGGTDTQYF.

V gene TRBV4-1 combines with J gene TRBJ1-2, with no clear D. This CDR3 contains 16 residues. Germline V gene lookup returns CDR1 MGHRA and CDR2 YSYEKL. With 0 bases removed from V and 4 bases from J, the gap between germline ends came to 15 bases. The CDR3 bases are TGCGCCAGCAGCCAAGATCCGACCCCGAAAGCCTATGGCTACACCTTC. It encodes CASSQDPTPKAYGYTF.

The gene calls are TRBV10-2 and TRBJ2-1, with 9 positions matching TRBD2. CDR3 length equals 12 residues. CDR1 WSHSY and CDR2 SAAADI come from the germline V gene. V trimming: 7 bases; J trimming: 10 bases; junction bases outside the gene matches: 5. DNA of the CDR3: TGCGCCAGCACCAGGACTAGCGCGGAGCAGTTCTTC. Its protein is CASTRTSAEQFF.

This CDR3 reads CASRAERYSNQPQHF. In nucleotides, the CDR3 is TGTGCCAGCAGAGCGGAACGGTATAGCAATCAGCCCCAGCATTTT. The chain links TRBV27 to TRBJ1-5; D gene ambiguous. Trimming took off 6 bases at V and 0 bases at J, with 12 bases between the two ends. Germline V gene sequence: CDR1 MNHEY, CDR2 SMNVEV (reference sequence). The CDR3 has 15 amino acids.

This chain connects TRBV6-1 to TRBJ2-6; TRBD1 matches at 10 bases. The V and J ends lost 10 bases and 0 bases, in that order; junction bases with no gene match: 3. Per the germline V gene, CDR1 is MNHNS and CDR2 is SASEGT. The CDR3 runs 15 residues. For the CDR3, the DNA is TGTGCCACACGGACAGGGGGCTCTGGGGCCAACGTCCTGACTTTC. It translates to CATRTGGSGANVLTF.

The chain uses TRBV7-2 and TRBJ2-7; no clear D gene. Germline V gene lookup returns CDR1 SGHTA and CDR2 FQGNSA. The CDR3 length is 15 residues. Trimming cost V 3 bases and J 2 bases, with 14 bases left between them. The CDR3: CASSFPPRPPYEQYF. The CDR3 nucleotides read TGTGCCAGCAGCTTTCCCCCAAGGCCCCCCTACGAGCAGTACTTC.

CDR3 region: CASSLGTDRSSYEQYF. CDR3 in DNA: TGCGCCAGCAGCTTGGGGACAGACAGGAGCTCCTACGAGCAGTACTTC. V usage is TRBV5-1 and J usage is TRBJ2-7; D is possibly TRBD1 (6 bases). CDR3 size: 16 residues. V shed 0 bases and J shed 0 bases, with 13 bases lying between them. From germline, CDR1 is SGHRS and CDR2 YFSETQ. Combining the CDR3 with reference TRBV5-1 and TRBJ2-7 gives the whole variable domain KAGVTQTPRYLIKTRGQQVTLSCSPISGHRSVSWYQQTPGQGLQFLFEYFSETQRNKGNFPGRFSGRQFSNSRSEMNVSTLELGDSALYLCASSLGTDRSSYEQYFGPGTRLTVT.

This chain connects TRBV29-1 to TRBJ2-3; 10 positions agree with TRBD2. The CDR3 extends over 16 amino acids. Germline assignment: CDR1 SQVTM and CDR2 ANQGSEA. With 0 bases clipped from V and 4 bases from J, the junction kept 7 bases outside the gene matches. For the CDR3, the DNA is TGCAGCGTTGAAGATATCAGCGGGAGGGCCCCAGATACGCAGTATTTT. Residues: CSVEDISGRAPDTQYF.